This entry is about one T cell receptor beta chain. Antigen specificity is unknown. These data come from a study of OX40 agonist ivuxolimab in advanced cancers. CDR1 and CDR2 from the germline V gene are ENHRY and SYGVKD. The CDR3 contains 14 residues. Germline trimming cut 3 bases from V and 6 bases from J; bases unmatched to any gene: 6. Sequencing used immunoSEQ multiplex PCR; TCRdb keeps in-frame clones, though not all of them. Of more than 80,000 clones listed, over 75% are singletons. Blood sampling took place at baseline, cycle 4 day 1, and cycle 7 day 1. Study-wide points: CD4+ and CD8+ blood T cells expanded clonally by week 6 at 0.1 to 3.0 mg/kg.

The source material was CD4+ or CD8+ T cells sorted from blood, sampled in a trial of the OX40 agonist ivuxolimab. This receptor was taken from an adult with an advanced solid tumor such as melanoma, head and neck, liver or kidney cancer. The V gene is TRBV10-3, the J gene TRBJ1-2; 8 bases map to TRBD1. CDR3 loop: CAISEGGQVDGYTF. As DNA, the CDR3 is TGTGCCATCAGTGAAGGGGGACAGGTGGATGGCTACACCTTC.